These 30 T cell receptor beta chains came from one sample sequenced in a study of CXCR3-negative and CXCR3-positive naive CD8 T cells. UMI-labeled 5' RACE TRB cDNA libraries were prepared from the cells. Using the 5' RACE reads, TCRdb records one entry per CDR3 protein without DNA. The sample holds tens of thousands of distinct CDR3 sequences. Sequencing input: memory CD8+ T cells from blood. The source of these receptors is a human donor in good health. Some clones in this sample may be carry-over from other donors' samples.

V and J are TRBV29-1 and TRBJ2-7; TCRdb's D gene call, TRBD1, goes unchecked for lack of DNA. CDR3 length equals 13 residues. Germline V gives CDR1 SQVTM, CDR2 ANQGSEA. The CDR3 loop reads CSVVPAGGYEQYF.

V is TRBV29-1 and J is TRBJ2-7. This CDR3 has 14 residues. Germline-derived CDR1 and CDR2 are SQVTM and ANQGSEA. The CDR3 is CSVELTKTDYEQYF.

The V and J genes are TRBV6-5 and TRBJ2-1; the TRBD2 assignment by TCRdb is unverifiable without DNA. Germline V CDR1 and CDR2: MNHEY, SVGAGI. The CDR3 length is 17 residues. The CDR3: CASRDRRGAGSYNEQFF.

The chain is built from TRBV4-1 and TRBJ1-5; TCRdb's D call, TRBD1, is unchecked because there is no DNA. CDR3 length: 15 amino acids. The V gene's germline CDR1 is MGHRA and CDR2 YSYEKL. The CDR3 loop is CASSQGYGGGQPQHF.

The chain couples TRBV23-1 to TRBJ1-6; there is no DNA to check the TCRdb D call of TRBD1. TRBV23-1 is assigned to the ORF class and has an uncertain function. The CDR3 spans 18 residues. The CDR3 reads CASSYETGGVGDNSPLHF.

The chain couples TRBV20-1 to TRBJ2-5; the D call of TRBD2 rests on TCRdb alone, since no DNA is present to check it. This CDR3 comprises 16 residues. The V gene's germline CDR1 is DFQATT and CDR2 SNEGSKA (reference sequence). The CDR3 protein is CSARDVLGGEQETQYF.

CDR3 sequence reads: CASSPPGGGYGYTF. The V and J genes are TRBV12-3 or TRBV12-4 and TRBJ1-2. CDR3 length: 14 residues.

CDR3 amino acids: CATIRSYGYTF. The rearrangement links TRBV24-1 to TRBJ1-2. Germline V gene lookup returns CDR1 KGHDR and CDR2 SFDVKD. CDR3 length: 11 amino acids.

Judged by frequency, this clonotype is medium-sized. J is TRBJ2-1 and V is TRBV4-2; no DNA is available, so the TRBD2 call from TCRdb remains unchecked. Germline V lookup: CDR1 LGHNA, CDR2 YNFKEQ. The CDR3 covers 15 residues. CDR3 sequence: CASSQEAGGPDEQFF.

The CDR3 here is CAISESVYEQYF. The chain uses TRBV10-3 and TRBJ2-7. Looked up from germline, CDR1 is ENHRY and CDR2 is SYGVKD. CDR3 size: 12 residues.

V usage is TRBV5-6 and J usage is TRBJ2-7; TCRdb calls TRBD1, which cannot be checked without DNA. The CDR3 is 15 amino acids. In germline, CDR1 is SGHDT, CDR2 YYEEEE. The CDR3 here is CASSLARGRFYEQYF.

The rearrangement joins TRBV5-5 to TRBJ2-1; TCRdb reports TRBD2, a call that lacks DNA to check it against. This CDR3 region has 16 residues. Germline-derived CDR1 and CDR2 are SGHKS and YYEKEE (reference sequence). CDR3 amino acids: CASSDSGTRPYNEQFF.

This chain links TRBV28 with TRBJ1-1; TCRdb's assignment of TRBD1 cannot be checked, as there is no DNA. CDR1 and CDR2 from the germline V gene are MDHEN and SYDVKM. The CDR3 runs to 14 residues. CDR3 sequence reads: CASSFPGVNTEAFF.

The CDR3 loop reads CASLPRLFRDTQYF. V gene TRBV28 combines with J gene TRBJ2-3; TCRdb's D gene call, TRBD2, goes unchecked for lack of DNA. There are 14 residues in the CDR3. Germline values: CDR1 MDHEN, CDR2 SYDVKM.

The V and J genes are TRBV5-6 and TRBJ2-3. The germline gives CDR1 SGHDT, CDR2 YYEEEE. The CDR3 totals 15 residues. The CDR3 loop is CASSFAGSPTDTQYF.

The V call is TRBV13, the J call TRBJ1-5; the D gene TCRdb calls, TRBD1, cannot be checked with no DNA. Germline assignment: CDR1 PRHDT and CDR2 FYEKMQ (reference sequence). The CDR3 consists of 12 residues. The CDR3 loop reads CASSLAGQPQHF.

The chain joins TRBV11-2 to TRBJ2-5; TCRdb returns TRBD1, unconfirmable since there is no DNA. This CDR3 contains 15 residues. Germline V lookup: CDR1 SGHAT, CDR2 FQNNGV. CDR3 residues: CASSPPGQVAETQYF. Supplemented by reference TRBV11-2 and TRBJ2-5, the full variable domain reads EAGVAQSPRYKIIEKRQSVAFWCNPISGHATLYWYQQILGQGPKLLIQFQNNGVVDDSQLPKDRFSAERLKGVDSTLKIQPAKLEDSAVYLCASSPPGQVAETQYFGPGTRLLVL.

The chain combines TRBV6-5 with TRBJ2-2; TCRdb selects TRBD1, and the lack of DNA leaves this call unchecked. This CDR3 comprises 16 residues. CDR1 MNHEY and CDR2 SVGAGI come from the germline V gene. CDR3 loop: CASSYSGDREAGELFF.

The V gene is TRBV25-1, the J gene TRBJ2-7. The CDR3 is 17 amino acids. CDR1 and CDR2 from the germline V gene are MGHDK and SYGVNS. The CDR3: CASSEYFPGNDACEQYF.

The chain carries TRBV20-1 and TRBJ2-2; there is no DNA to check the TCRdb D call of TRBD1. CDR3 length: 17 amino acids. The germline V gene encodes CDR1 DFQATT and CDR2 SNEGSKA (reference sequence). The CDR3 reads CSARDFSGGAPAGELFF.

J is TRBJ1-1 and V is TRBV14. The CDR3 totals 13 residues. Looked up from germline, CDR1 is SGHDN and CDR2 is FVKESK. This CDR3 reads CASSPAANTEAFF.

This chain links TRBV5-1 with TRBJ2-7; TCRdb picks TRBD1, but there is no DNA to check that call. Looked up from germline, CDR1 is SGHRS and CDR2 is YFSETQ. The CDR3 is 15 residues long. The CDR3 reads CASSFRDRVFHEQYF.

V is TRBV29-1 and J is TRBJ2-7. The CDR3 sequence is 11 residues long. Germline assignment: CDR1 SQVTM and CDR2 ANQGSEA. CDR3 in amino acids: CSVEGSYEQYF.

The V call is TRBV12-3 or TRBV12-4, the J call TRBJ2-5; the TCRdb D gene call, TRBD1, has no DNA to confirm it. The CDR3 covers 15 residues. The CDR3 loop is CASSLGGQGFETQYF.

This rearrangement joins TRBV7-3 to TRBJ2-4; TCRdb calls TRBD1, which cannot be checked without DNA. The germline gives CDR1 SGHTA, CDR2 FQGTGA. The CDR3 length is 20 residues. The CDR3 reads CASSLEAPGHPLAAKNIQYF.

This sequence joins TRBV3-1 and TRBJ2-1; TCRdb proposes TRBD2, but this gene call is untestable without DNA. The CDR3 covers 15 residues. The germline V gene has CDR1 LGHDT and CDR2 YNNKEL (reference sequence). CDR3 in amino acids: CASSQDWTSGVEQFF.

This chain links TRBV2 with TRBJ2-2; TCRdb lists TRBD1, though no DNA is available to test this call. In germline, CDR1 is SNHLY, CDR2 FYNNEI. The CDR3 is made up of 14 amino acids. CDR3 amino acids: CASMGTENTGELFF.

J is TRBJ1-4 and V is TRBV6-5; TCRdb lists TRBD1, though no DNA is available to test this call. Germline lookup yields CDR1 MNHEY and CDR2 SVGAGI. The CDR3 covers 14 residues. CDR3 region: CASSPGQGLGKLFF.

The chain carries TRBV7-9 and TRBJ1-1; TCRdb picks TRBD1, but there is no DNA to check that call. The CDR3 spans 15 residues. CDR1 is SEHNR, CDR2 FQNEAQ, per germline (reference sequence). CDR3 protein: CASSTNRGSNTEAFF.

This chain links TRBV27 with TRBJ2-1; no DNA is available, so the TRBD2 call from TCRdb remains unchecked. Germline values: CDR1 MNHEY, CDR2 SMNVEV (reference sequence). The CDR3 runs 14 residues. The CDR3 protein is CASIEAGVGNEQFF.